This T cell receptor (beta chain) was captured in a study of neurological immune-mediated disorders. Germline CDR1 and CDR2: SGHRS and YFSETQ. V was clipped by 0 bases and J by 1 base, with 2 bases between them. The CDR3 covers 14 residues. TCRdb re-called the 5' RACE reads through MiXCR, storing one row per CDR3 protein. This table has around 20,000 distinct CDR3 sequences, around 13% appearing once. Ten or more counts support this clonotype. This rearrangement joins TRBV5-1 to TRBJ2-6; D remains ambiguous. The sequence was obtained from a woman aged 55 to 70 with HTLV-1-associated myelopathy (HAM/TSP). Sample: CD4+ T cells from blood. In nucleotides, the CDR3 is TGCGCCAGCAGCTTGGAGTCTGGGGCCAACGTCCTGACTTTC. Translating gives CASSLESGANVLTF.